This is a list of T cell receptor beta chains from one sample in a study of metastatic and nonmetastatic thyroid tumors. TCRdb re-called the PCR reads through MiXCR. This sample has approximately 12,000 clones, with around 23% found just once. The specimen was blood. These receptors all come from a female donor with papillary thyroid cancer or a benign thyroid nodule (not recorded which). Some clones in this sample may be carry-over from other donors' samples. Each CDR3 is given with its conserved first and last residue. The D gene is left open where the match is weak. For some rows the clone size is stated as once, few or many, or as a class when expanded; others skip it.

>few|TRBV6-4|TRBJ1-5|NA
CASSPDFNQHKHF
TGTGCCAGCTCCCCCGACTTTAATCAGCACAAGCATTTT
>once|TRBV11-2|TRBJ2-1|TRBD2
CASSSNPGLAGNEQFF
TGTGCCAGCAGCTCCAACCCTGGACTAGCGGGCAATGAGCAGTTCTTC
>many|TRBV7-2|TRBJ1-2|TRBD1
CASSVTTGVNYGYTF
TGTGCCAGCAGCGTTACAACAGGGGTTAACTATGGCTACACCTTC
>many|TRBV2|TRBJ1-3|NA
CASSQSLRRAGNTIYF
TGTGCCAGCAGTCAATCCCTCCGTAGGGCTGGAAACACCATATATTTT
>medium-sized|TRBV24-1|TRBJ2-1|TRBD1
CATRQGAHSEQFF
TGTGCCACCAGACAGGGGGCCCATAGTGAGCAGTTCTTC
>once|TRBV12-3/TRBV12-4|TRBJ2-7|NA
CASTLQRVTGYEQYF
TGTGCCAGCACTTTACAAAGGGTCACCGGCTACGAGCAGTACTTC
>medium-sized|TRBV27|TRBJ2-1|NA
CASSLFGGYNEQFF
TGTGCCAGCAGTTTATTTGGGGGATACAATGAGCAGTTCTTC
>many|TRBV7-9|TRBJ1-1|TRBD1
CASSLSGGSTEAFF
TGTGCCAGCAGCTTGTCAGGGGGGTCCACTGAAGCTTTCTTT
>many|TRBV4-2|TRBJ2-1|NA
CASSQGRGPEEQFF
TGTGCCAGCAGCCAAGGGAGGGGCCCCGAGGAGCAGTTCTTC
>NA|TRBV20-1|TRBJ2-1|TRBD2
CSAGPSGGAIDEQLF
TGCAGTGCTGGACCTAGCGGGGGGGCAATTGATGAGCAGTTATTC
>NA|TRBV5-1|TRBJ1-1|TRBD1
CASSSRTGPAEAFF
TGCGCCAGCAGCTCCAGGACAGGTCCTGCTGAAGCTTTCTTT
>few|TRBV28|TRBJ2-7|NA
CASSFRDIYEQYF
TGTGCCAGCAGTTTCCGGGACATCTACGAGCAGTACTTC
>medium-sized|TRBV12-3/TRBV12-4|TRBJ2-7|TRBD1
CASSGTGGFNEQYF
TGTGCCAGCAGCGGGACAGGGGGCTTCAACGAGCAGTACTTC
>NA|TRBV6-2/TRBV6-3|TRBJ2-6|NA
CASSYSSSGANVLTF
TGTGCCAGCAGTTACTCAAGCTCTGGGGCCAACGTCCTGACTTTC
>many|TRBV9|TRBJ2-3|TRBD1
CASSGTGGAGTDTQYF
TGTGCCAGCAGCGGTACAGGGGGCGCTGGAACAGATACGCAGTATTTT
>many|TRBV2|TRBJ2-2|NA
CASSERFLDTGELFF
TGTGCCAGCAGTGAGCGGTTTTTGGACACCGGGGAGCTGTTTTTT
>NA|TRBV6-1|TRBJ1-5|NA
CASSTGDNNQPQHF
TGTGCCAGCAGTACGGGGGACAACAATCAGCCCCAGCATTTT
>medium-sized|TRBV28|TRBJ2-1|NA
CASSLVVRGYNEQFF
TGTGCCAGCAGTTTAGTTGTCAGGGGCTACAATGAGCAGTTCTTC
>many|TRBV5-1|TRBJ2-2|TRBD2
CASSFGAGGTGELFF
TGCGCCAGCAGCTTCGGAGCGGGGGGCACCGGGGAGCTGTTTTTT
>many|TRBV3-1|TRBJ2-1|TRBD1
CASSQARDSSYNEQFF
TGTGCCAGCAGCCAAGCCCGGGACAGCTCCTACAATGAGCAGTTCTTC
>few|TRBV7-2|TRBJ2-3|NA
CASRQHTDTQYF
TGTGCCAGCAGGCAACACACAGATACGCAGTATTTT
>many|TRBV9|TRBJ1-4|NA
CASSVGGAVATNEKLFF
TGTGCCAGCAGCGTAGGAGGGGCCGTGGCAACTAATGAAAAACTGTTTTTT
>NA|TRBV11-2|TRBJ1-5|TRBD1
CASSLVGAEQGKGYSNQPQHF
TGTGCCAGCAGCTTAGTCGGGGCTGAACAGGGGAAAGGGTATAGCAATCAGCCCCAGCATTTT